The 26 T cell receptor beta chains in this list originate from one sample, sequenced in a study of blood T cell repertoires in COVID-19. Produced via immunoSEQ multiplex PCR; TCRdb's table is partial and in-frame only. The sample has some 300,000 clones; roughly 90% are singletons. Sample: PBMCs or T cells enriched from blood (not recorded which). The receptors originated from a woman in her forties or fifties who had been exposed to COVID-19.

V gene TRBV5-1 combines with J gene TRBJ2-2; 8 positions agree with TRBD1. The germline V gene has CDR1 SGHRS and CDR2 YFSETQ. This CDR3 has 15 amino acids. V lost 5 bases, J lost 3 bases, and 6 bases stayed unmatched. The CDR3 spells CASSFGTGYTGELFF. In DNA, the CDR3 is TGCGCCAGCAGTTTTGGGACAGGCTACACCGGGGAGCTGTTTTTT.

The chain carries TRBV28 and TRBJ1-2; 7 nucleotides line up with TRBD1. The CDR3 extends over 15 amino acids. Germline V gene data show CDR1 as MDHEN and CDR2 as SYDVKM. V shed 7 bases and J 6 bases; nucleotides not matched to a gene: 14. The DNA of the CDR3 is TGTGCCAGCACTTCCTTTAAAAGGGGGACAGATGGCTACACCTTC. As protein: CASTSFKRGTDGYTF.

The chain recombines TRBV24-1 with TRBJ1-5; weak D call: TRBD1 (5 bases). V was pared by 4 bases and J by 2 bases, with 8 bases between. CDR1 KGHDR and CDR2 SFDVKD come from the germline V gene. The CDR3 is 14 amino acids. CDR3 in amino acids: CATSDRVGNQPQHF. The CDR3 region has the DNA TGTGCCACCAGTGACAGGGTCGGCAATCAGCCCCAGCATTTT.

The chain recombines TRBV7-2 with TRBJ2-7, with TRBD1 matching over 7 bases. CDR1 and CDR2 from the germline V gene are SGHTA and FQGNSA. This CDR3 is built from 15 residues. The J segment lost 2 bases and the V segment lost 8 bases, leaving 12 bases of the junction unmatched. In DNA, the CDR3 is TGTGCCAGCCGGTCTGGGGACAGCTCACCCTACGAGCAGTACTTC. Its protein is CASRSGDSSPYEQYF.

The genes are TRBV15 and TRBJ1-2; D is unresolved. The CDR3 consists of 13 residues. Per germline, CDR1 LNHNV and CDR2 YYDKDF (reference sequence). V was trimmed by 3 bases and J by 4 bases, leaving 9 bases between them. The CDR3 protein is CATSRREGYGYTF. The CDR3 DNA reads as TGTGCCACCAGCAGGAGGGAGGGCTATGGCTACACCTTC.

This chain links TRBV3-1 (or the pseudogene TRBV3-2) with TRBJ2-3; the D gene is possibly TRBD2 (5 bases). There are 17 residues in the CDR3. The V and J ends lost 0 bases and 2 bases respectively, with 15 bases between them. Germline CDR1 reads LGHDT; CDR2 reads YNNKEL (reference sequence). The CDR3 DNA follows: TGTGCCAGCAGCCAAGATCTGAGGGCAAGATACACAGATACGCAGTATTTT. Translating it yields CASSQDLRARYTDTQYF.

The J gene is TRBJ1-2, the V gene TRBV30; 10 nucleotides line up with TRBD1. The CDR3 is 13 residues long. After removal of 3 bases from V and 6 bases from J, the junction contained 4 bases not matched to a gene. CDR1 and CDR2 (germline): GTSNPN, SVGIG (reference sequence). In nucleotides, the CDR3 is TGTGCCTGGAGCACCGGGACAGGGGATGGCTACACCTTC. Protein product: CAWSTGTGDGYTF.

V gene TRBV30 combines with J gene TRBJ1-2, with no clear D. Germline CDR1 is GTSNPN and CDR2 is SVGIG (reference sequence). V shed 4 bases and J shed 6 bases, with 15 bases lying between them. This CDR3 is 13 amino acids long. Written as DNA, the CDR3 is TGTGCCTGGAAGTACTTTTTAATTGATGGCTACACCTTC. Encoded protein: CAWKYFLIDGYTF.

The chain recombines TRBV12-3 or TRBV12-4 with TRBJ1-1, with a tentative D call TRBD1 (6 bases). Trimming took 4 bases from V and 6 from J, leaving 12 bases between them. This CDR3 contains 13 residues. The CDR3 here is CASSSAGVPEAFF. CDR3 bases: TGTGCCAGCAGTTCGGCAGGGGTCCCTGAAGCTTTCTTT.

This chain connects TRBV7-2 to TRBJ1-5; TRBD1 is a possible D gene (5 bases). Deletions cut 1 base from V and 2 bases from J, with 6 bases between. CDR1 is SGHTA and CDR2 is FQGNSA in the germline V gene. This CDR3 spans 14 amino acids. CDR3 residues: CASSLGGGNQPQHF. In nucleotides, the CDR3 is TGTGCCAGCAGCTTAGGGGGGGGCAATCAGCCCCAGCATTTT.

The chain recombines TRBV3-1 (or the pseudogene TRBV3-2) with TRBJ2-4; perhaps TRBD2 as D (6 bases). Trimming stripped 3 bases from V and 0 bases from J, with 9 bases between. Germline V CDR1 and CDR2: LGHDT, YNNKEL (reference sequence). This CDR3 contains 15 residues. CDR3 DNA: TGTGCCAGCAGCCACGGGGACTTAGCCAAAAACATTCAGTACTTC. This translates into CASSHGDLAKNIQYF.

This sequence joins TRBV2 and TRBJ1-3; 9 nucleotides agree with TRBD1. In germline, CDR1 is SNHLY, CDR2 FYNNEI. Trimming cost V 8 bases and J 2 bases; bases outside gene matches: 4. The CDR3 length is 14 residues. For the CDR3, the DNA is TGTGCCAGCCGGGACAGGGTGGCTGGAAACACCATATATTTT. Translated: CASRDRVAGNTIYF. The full variable domain, rest sourced from reference TRBV2 and TRBJ1-3, is EPEVTQTPSHQVTQMGQEVILRCVPISNHLYFYWYRQILGQKVEFLVSFYNNEISEKSEIFDDQFSVERPDGSNFTLKIRSTKLEDSAMYFCASRDRVAGNTIYFGEGSWLTVV.

The chain couples TRBV6-5 to TRBJ1-6, with 9 bases matching TRBD1. Germline CDR1 and CDR2: MNHEY and SVGAGI. J was trimmed by 5 bases and V by 6 bases; bases with no gene match: 5. This CDR3 contains 15 residues. The chain's CDR3 is CASRDRGRDNSPLHF. The CDR3 bases are TGTGCCAGCAGGGACAGGGGTCGAGATAATTCACCCCTCCACTTT.

J is TRBJ1-3 and V is TRBV27; tentatively, D is TRBD1 (6 bases). This CDR3 comprises 15 residues. V lost 6 bases and J lost 0, with 12 bases in between. Germline V gives CDR1 MNHEY, CDR2 SMNVEV (reference sequence). The CDR3 nucleotides are TGTGCCAGCAGCCTCACAGGGTTCTCTGGAAACACCATATATTTT. Translation: CASSLTGFSGNTIYF.

The chain combines TRBV5-5 with TRBJ1-2; 9 bases are shared with TRBD1. V shed 2 bases, J shed 8 bases, and the junction held 4 bases outside the gene matches. The CDR3 extends over 13 amino acids. Germline values: CDR1 SGHKS, CDR2 YYEKEE (reference sequence). CDR3 sequence: CASSLRQGGGYTF. Written as DNA, the CDR3 is TGTGCCAGCAGCTTAAGACAGGGGGGAGGCTACACCTTC.

The chain has TRBV6-5 and TRBJ1-2; TRBD1 might be the D (5 bases). The germline V gene encodes CDR1 MNHEY and CDR2 SVGAGI. This CDR3 spans 16 amino acids. V lost 2 bases and J 4 bases, leaving 17 bases between the germline ends. CDR3: CASSYEGAVSAYGYTF. The CDR3 DNA reads as TGTGCCAGCAGTTACGAAGGGGCGGTCAGCGCCTATGGCTACACCTTC.

V and J are TRBV6-5 and TRBJ2-7; 9 bases align to TRBD1. The CDR3 is 14 amino acids. The J segment lost 2 bases and the V segment lost 7 bases, leaving 6 bases of the junction unmatched. Germline assignment: CDR1 MNHEY and CDR2 SVGAGI. The CDR3 DNA follows: TGTGCCAGCAAGCTATACAGGGGGCCCTACGAGCAGTACTTC. Translation: CASKLYRGPYEQYF.

V is TRBV27 and J is TRBJ2-7; 9 bases fit TRBD2. The CDR3 is 14 amino acids. V lost 6 bases and J lost 5; bases outside the gene matches: 8. CDR1 is MNHEY and CDR2 is SMNVEV in the germline V gene (reference sequence). CDR3 loop: CASRGGLAPHEQYF. As DNA, the CDR3 is TGTGCCAGCAGGGGGGGACTAGCTCCACACGAGCAGTACTTC.

The gene calls are TRBV5-1 and TRBJ2-2; 11 bases agree with TRBD1. V dropped 4 bases and J dropped 10; count of bases not matched to a gene: 9. CDR3 length: 15 residues. The germline CDR1 and CDR2 sequences are SGHRS and YFSETQ. CDR3 protein: CASSPGTGGIEELFF. Here the CDR3 DNA reads TGCGCCAGCAGCCCAGGGACAGGGGGAATTGAGGAGCTGTTTTTT.

This chain links TRBV15 with TRBJ2-4; D is perhaps TRBD1 (5 bases). Trimming took off 0 bases at V and 12 bases at J, with 9 bases between the two ends. From germline, CDR1 is LNHNV and CDR2 YYDKDF (reference sequence). The CDR3 sequence is 12 residues long. The CDR3 DNA sequence: TGTGCCACCAGCAGAGATCTCGGACATCAGTACTTC. Translation gives CATSRDLGHQYF.

This chain links TRBV7-9 with TRBJ1-5; 8 positions agree with TRBD1. The CDR3 spans 14 residues. Unmatched junction bases numbered 7, after V lost 4 bases and J lost 8 bases. Germline V gives CDR1 SEHNR, CDR2 FQNEAQ (reference sequence). The CDR3 bases are TGTGCCAGCAGCTCTCCGGACAGGGAAAAGCCCCAGCATTTT. Protein product: CASSSPDREKPQHF.

This clone turned up a few times. The rearrangement links TRBV7-2 to TRBJ1-4; 11 positions agree with TRBD1. Germline loops: CDR1 SGHTA, CDR2 FQGNSA. The CDR3 contains 17 residues. V gave up 1 base and J gave up 8 bases; unmatched junction bases: 9. CDR3 loop: CASSLDQPGTGGEKLFF. DNA of the CDR3: TGTGCCAGCAGCTTAGACCAGCCCGGGACAGGGGGGGAAAAACTGTTTTTT.

The V and J genes are TRBV7-2 and TRBJ2-1; D unresolved. Germline lookup yields CDR1 SGHTA and CDR2 FQGNSA. The V end lost 0 bases, the J end lost 9 bases, and 12 bases lay between the germline ends. This CDR3 is built from 14 residues. The CDR3 nucleotides are TGTGCCAGCAGCTTAGCCTTCATGTCGGGTGAGCAGTTCTTC. Amino acids: CASSLAFMSGEQFF.

The rearrangement uses TRBV28 and TRBJ2-7; perhaps TRBD1 as D (5 bases). In germline, CDR1 is MDHEN, CDR2 SYDVKM. Deletions cut 6 bases from V and 0 bases from J, with 18 bases between. The CDR3 is 16 amino acids. The CDR3 coding sequence is TGTGCCAGCAGCACCTCGACAGCGAAGGGCTCCTACGAGCAGTACTTC. Its protein is CASSTSTAKGSYEQYF.

The chain is built from TRBV6-5 and TRBJ2-7; 10 bases line up with TRBD1. CDR1 and CDR2 from the germline V gene are MNHEY and SVGAGI. The junction had 9 bases not matched to a gene; V was cut back by 8 bases and J by 2 bases. The CDR3 contains 15 residues. CDR3 sequence: CASQRSDRGTYEQYF. CDR3 nucleotides: TGTGCCAGCCAAAGGTCGGACAGGGGGACCTACGAGCAGTACTTC.

The chain joins TRBV6-2 or TRBV6-3 to TRBJ2-7; no firm D call. Deletions cut 2 bases from V and 6 bases from J, with 8 bases between. The CDR3 contains 12 residues. CDR1 is MNHEY and CDR2 is SVGEGT in the germline V gene. CDR3 nucleotides: TGTGCCAGCAGTTACCCCGGTCGCGAGCAGTACTTC. Translation: CASSYPGREQYF.